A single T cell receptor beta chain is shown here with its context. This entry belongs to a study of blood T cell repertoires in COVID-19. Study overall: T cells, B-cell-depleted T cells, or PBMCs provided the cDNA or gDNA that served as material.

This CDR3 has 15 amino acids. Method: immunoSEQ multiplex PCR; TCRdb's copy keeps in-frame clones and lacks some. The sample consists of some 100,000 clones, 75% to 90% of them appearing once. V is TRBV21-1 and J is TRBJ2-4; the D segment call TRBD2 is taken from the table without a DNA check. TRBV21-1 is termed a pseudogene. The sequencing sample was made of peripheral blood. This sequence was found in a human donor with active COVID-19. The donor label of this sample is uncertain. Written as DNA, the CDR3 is TGTGCCAGCGGGACTAGGGAGAGGTCCAAAAACATTCAGTACTTC. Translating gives CASGTRERSKNIQYF.